This TCR beta chain appears in the sequencing data of a study of cytomegalovirus exposure and HLA in healthy donors. The PCR had 60 Vbeta and 13 Jbeta primers. Profiled with immunoSEQ multiplex PCR; TCRdb holds only in-frame clones, not every one. The repertoire consists of roughly 120,000 clones, with 70% to 75% occurring once and the leading ten covering around 4.2%. The CDR3 runs 14 residues. Trimming took 4 bases from V and 5 from J; bases not matched to a gene: 8. Germline-derived CDR1 and CDR2 are SGHRS and YFSETQ. The source material was PBMCs. The receptor was derived from a woman aged 40 to 49 in good health and CMV-seronegative. The chain combines TRBV5-1 with TRBJ2-5; the match to TRBD2 covers 7 bases. In DNA, the CDR3 is TGCGCCAGCAGCATCCAGGTCGGGGGGGAGACCCAGTACTTC. This codes for CASSIQVGGETQYF.